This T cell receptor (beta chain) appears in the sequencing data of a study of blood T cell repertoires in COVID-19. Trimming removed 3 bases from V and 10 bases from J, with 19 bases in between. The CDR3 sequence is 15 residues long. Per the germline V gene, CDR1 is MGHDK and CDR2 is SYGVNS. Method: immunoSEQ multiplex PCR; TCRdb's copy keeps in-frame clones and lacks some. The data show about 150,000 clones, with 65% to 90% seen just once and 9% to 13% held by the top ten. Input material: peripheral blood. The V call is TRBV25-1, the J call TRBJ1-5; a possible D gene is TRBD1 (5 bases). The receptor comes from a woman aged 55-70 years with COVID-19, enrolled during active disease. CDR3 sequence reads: CASSEAKTATEPQHF. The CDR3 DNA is TGTGCCAGCAGTGAGGCAAAGACAGCCACAGAACCCCAGCATTTT.